Listed here is a single T cell receptor (beta chain). Its antigen is not known. The CDR3 is cut off 3 residues early in the read; its end comes from the germline J gene. This sample stems from a study of T cells in women clearing cervical HPV infection. Study-level information: Controls' single incident HPV16 infection cleared within 12 months without precancer.

Trimming pared 4 bases from V and 0 bases from J, leaving 4 bases between. The CDR3 is 13 amino acids. Germline-derived CDR1 and CDR2 are SGHTA and FQGNSA. TCR beta CDR3 amplified by multiplex PCR from 950 to 1,500 ng genomic DNA. Clones were read by immunoSEQ multiplex PCR, and TCRdb kept only the in-frame ones, dropping some. The sample holds 27,000 or so clones. Study conclusions and caveats: Cases carried less TRBV6-7 than controls: 0.11% versus 0.16%.

The sample consisted of blood buffy coat. The genes are TRBV7-2 and TRBJ1-3; D uncertain. This clonotype was obtained from a woman aged 18 to 75 with a cervical HPV16 infection that either progressed to CIN3+ or cleared (not recorded which). The part of the CDR3 DNA that was read is TGTGCCAGCAGCTCCAGCTCTGGAAACACC. Protein product: CASSSSSGNT. The full CDR3 sequence reads CASSSSSGNTIYF.